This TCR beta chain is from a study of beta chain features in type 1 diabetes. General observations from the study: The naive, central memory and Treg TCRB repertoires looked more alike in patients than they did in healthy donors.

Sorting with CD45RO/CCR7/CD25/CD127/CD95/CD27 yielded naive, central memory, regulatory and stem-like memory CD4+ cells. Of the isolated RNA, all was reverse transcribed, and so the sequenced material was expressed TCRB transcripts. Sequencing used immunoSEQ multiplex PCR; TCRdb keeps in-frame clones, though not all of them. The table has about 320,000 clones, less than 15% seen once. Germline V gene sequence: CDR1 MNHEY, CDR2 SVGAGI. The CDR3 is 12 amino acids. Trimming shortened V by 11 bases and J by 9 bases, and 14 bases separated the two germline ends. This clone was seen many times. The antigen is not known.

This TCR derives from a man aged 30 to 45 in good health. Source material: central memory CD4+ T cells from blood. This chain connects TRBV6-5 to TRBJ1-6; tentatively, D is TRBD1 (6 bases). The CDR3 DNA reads TGTGCCTGCCGAGAAGGGGGTTCACCCCTCCACTTT. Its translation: CACREGGSPLHF.